This T cell receptor beta chain derives from a study of CD8 T cells in ankylosing spondylitis (TCRdb year 2017). General notes on the study: To find TCR variants linked to disease, the study profiled T cell receptor beta repertoires in ankylosing spondylitis patients and healthy donors. The full study cohort was made up of 25 to 30 ankylosing spondylitis patients and 95 to 130 healthy donors. Peripheral blood samples were taken, and synovial fluid was additionally collected from ankylosing spondylitis patients. What the research found in general, with its limitations: Some TCR beta motif variants had previously been reported in synovial fluid and blood of reactive arthritis patients, which suggested common disease-initiation mechanisms. The disease-linked clones showed a CD8+ phenotype and occurred at relatively low frequencies in peripheral blood. Significant enrichment of the disease-linked clones was reported in matched synovial fluid samples from ankylosing spondylitis patients. A TCR beta motif of eight highly homologous amino acid variants appeared characteristic of blood from ankylosing spondylitis patients.

Data came from an Illumina HiSeq 2500. Quantitative 5'-RACE with molecular barcodes was used to prepare TCR beta libraries. In the source study's methods: Disease-linked TCR variants were identified with a new computational method built on a probabilistic model of VDJ rearrangement. TCRdb trimmed public reads at Q25 via fastp, called clones via MiXCR and kept in-frame beta chains. Merged by CDR3 protein, the rows form single entries marked with the most common genes and DNA. The V and J calls follow TCRdb's processing rather than the paper's. The sample contains 150,000 to 200,000 distinct CDR3 sequences, 25% to 35% of them found a single time. The ten biggest clones cover 6% of the sample. With respect to this clonotype: What this receptor recognizes is not known. The record has no base qualities; no much larger clone is one base away.

For each ankylosing spondylitis patient, the synovial fluid sample was matched to a blood sample from that same patient. The source is a male donor with ankylosing spondylitis. The sample was synovial fluid, either unsorted or a sorted T cell fraction (not recorded which).

The DNA sequence reads TGTGCCAGCAGTTTAGGAAGGGGGACGGGCATTGGTCAGCCCCAGCATTTT. Its coded protein is CASSLGRGTGIGQPQHF. This receptor chain uses TRBV12-3 or TRBV12-4 and TRBJ1-5; matching of 6 bases hints at TRBD1 as the D gene. V was cut back by 1 base and J by 6 bases, leaving a gap of 19 bases between them. The CDR3 spans 17 residues, from the cysteine through the phenylalanine. Only CDR3 DNA remains: 51 bases, in frame from the first base.